These 8 T cell receptor beta chains were all obtained from the same sample, sequenced in a study of CXCR3-negative and CXCR3-positive naive CD8 T cells. Whole-study results and caveats: In CXCR3-positive naive cells, the TRB CDR3s were more hydrophobic than in CXCR3-negative naive cells.

The method, 5' RACE with UMI labels, was used to prepare the TRB cDNA libraries. From its re-call of the 5' RACE reads, TCRdb lists each CDR3 protein once, without DNA. The sample has about 98,000 distinct CDR3 sequences. The antigens these receptors bind are not known. The sequencing sample was made of naive CXCR3+ CD8+ T cells from blood. Subset given: CD45RO-CCR7+CD27+CD95- naive CD8+ T cells expressing CXCR3 (TNR3+). These receptors were collected from a human donor in good health. Some clones in this sample may be carry-over from other donors' samples.

This chain links TRBV29-1 with TRBJ1-5; there is no DNA to check the TCRdb D call of TRBD1. Looked up from germline, CDR1 is SQVTM and CDR2 is ANQGSEA. This CDR3 comprises 15 residues. This CDR3 is CSVVGTGDSNQPQHF.

The chain is built from TRBV7-8 and TRBJ2-5; the D call of TRBD2 rests on TCRdb alone, since no DNA is present to check it. The CDR3 totals 18 residues. Germline V lookup: CDR1 SGHVS, CDR2 FQNEAQ. This chain's CDR3 is CASSLGGFTSGYQETQYF.

The V gene is TRBV12-3 or TRBV12-4, the J gene TRBJ1-1; there is no DNA to check the TCRdb D call of TRBD1. The CDR3 has 13 residues. The CDR3 is CASSMTGGLSAFF.

This chain links TRBV6-6 with TRBJ2-5; the TCRdb call, TRBD2, lacks DNA for checking. The germline V gene has CDR1 MNHNY and CDR2 SVGAGI (reference sequence). The CDR3 spans 16 residues. CDR3 in amino acids: CASSFQLEPEKETQYF.

The V call is TRBV29-1, the J call TRBJ2-7; with no DNA, the TCRdb D assignment of TRBD1 cannot be verified. Germline assignment: CDR1 SQVTM and CDR2 ANQGSEA. CDR3 length equals 15 residues. This CDR3 is CSVEGGGLVLGEQYF.

The genes are TRBV7-2 and TRBJ2-7; TCRdb proposes TRBD2, but this gene call is untestable without DNA. CDR1 is SGHTA and CDR2 is FQGNSA in the germline V gene. CDR3 length: 15 amino acids. CDR3 loop: CASSPRDYRTYEQYF.

V and J are TRBV18 and TRBJ1-1; checking the TCRdb D call of TRBD1 is not possible without DNA. This CDR3 is built from 15 residues. Per the germline V gene, CDR1 is KGHSH and CDR2 is LQKENI. CDR3 residues: CASSPPQGAITEAFF.

V gene TRBV29-1 combines with J gene TRBJ2-3; there is no DNA to check the TCRdb D call of TRBD1. Germline lookup yields CDR1 SQVTM and CDR2 ANQGSEA. The CDR3 contains 13 residues. The CDR3 sequence: CSVGGGARDTQYF.